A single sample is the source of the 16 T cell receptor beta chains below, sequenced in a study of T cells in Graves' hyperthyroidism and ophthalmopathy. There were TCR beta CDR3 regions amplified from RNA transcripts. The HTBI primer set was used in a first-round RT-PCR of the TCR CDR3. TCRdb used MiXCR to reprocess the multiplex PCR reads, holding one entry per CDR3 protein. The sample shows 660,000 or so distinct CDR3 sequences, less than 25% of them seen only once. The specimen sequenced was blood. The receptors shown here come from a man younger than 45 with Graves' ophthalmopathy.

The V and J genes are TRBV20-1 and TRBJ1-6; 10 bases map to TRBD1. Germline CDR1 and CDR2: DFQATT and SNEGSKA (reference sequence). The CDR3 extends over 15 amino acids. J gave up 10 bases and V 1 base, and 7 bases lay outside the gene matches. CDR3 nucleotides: TGCAGTGCTAGAGGCGGACAGGGGGTATCATCACCCCTCCACTTT. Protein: CSARGGQGVSSPLHF.

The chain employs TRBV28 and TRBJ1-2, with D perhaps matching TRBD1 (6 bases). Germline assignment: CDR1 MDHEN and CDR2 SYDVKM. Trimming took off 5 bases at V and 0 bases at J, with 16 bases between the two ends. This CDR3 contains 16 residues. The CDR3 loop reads CASSPTGQPPNYGYTF. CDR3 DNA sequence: TGTGCCAGCAGTCCAACAGGACAGCCGCCTAACTATGGCTACACCTTC.

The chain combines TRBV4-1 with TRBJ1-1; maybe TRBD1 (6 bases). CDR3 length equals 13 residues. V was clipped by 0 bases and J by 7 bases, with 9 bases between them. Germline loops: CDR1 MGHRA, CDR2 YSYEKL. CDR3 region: CASSQDNRDEAFF. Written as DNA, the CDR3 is TGCGCCAGCAGCCAAGATAACAGGGATGAAGCTTTCTTT.

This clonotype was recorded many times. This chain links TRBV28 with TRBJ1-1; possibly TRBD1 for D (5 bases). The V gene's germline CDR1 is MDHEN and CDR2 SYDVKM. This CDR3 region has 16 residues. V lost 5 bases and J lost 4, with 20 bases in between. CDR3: CASSPPPGGGGTEAFF. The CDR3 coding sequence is TGTGCCAGCAGTCCCCCCCCCGGGGGGGGGGGCACTGAAGCTTTCTTT.

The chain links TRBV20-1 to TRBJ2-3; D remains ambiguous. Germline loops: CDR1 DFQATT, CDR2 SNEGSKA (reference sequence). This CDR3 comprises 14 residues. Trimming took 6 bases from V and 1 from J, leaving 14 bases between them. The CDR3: CSAHDLSRTDTQYF. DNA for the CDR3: TGCAGTGCCCACGACTTGTCCCGCACAGATACGCAGTATTTT.

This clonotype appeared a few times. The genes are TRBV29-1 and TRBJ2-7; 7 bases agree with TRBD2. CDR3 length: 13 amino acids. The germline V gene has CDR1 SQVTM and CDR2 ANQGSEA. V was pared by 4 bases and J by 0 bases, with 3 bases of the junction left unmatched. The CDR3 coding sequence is TGCAGCGTTGTCGGGGGGACCTCCTACGAGCAGTACTTC. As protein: CSVVGGTSYEQYF.

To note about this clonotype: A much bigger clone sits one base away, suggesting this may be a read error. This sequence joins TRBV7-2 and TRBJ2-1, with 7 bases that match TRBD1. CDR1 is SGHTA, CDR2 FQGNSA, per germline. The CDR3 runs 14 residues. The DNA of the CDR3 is TGTGCCAGCAGATTAGCGCCAGGGGGAAATGAGCAGTTCTTC. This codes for CASRLAPGGNEQFF.

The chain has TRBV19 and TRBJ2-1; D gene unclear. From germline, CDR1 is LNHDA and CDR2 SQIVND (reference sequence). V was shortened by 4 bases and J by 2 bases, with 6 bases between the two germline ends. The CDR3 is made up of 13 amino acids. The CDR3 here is CASSNQAYNEQFF. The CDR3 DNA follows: TGTGCCAGTAGTAATCAGGCCTACAATGAGCAGTTCTTC.

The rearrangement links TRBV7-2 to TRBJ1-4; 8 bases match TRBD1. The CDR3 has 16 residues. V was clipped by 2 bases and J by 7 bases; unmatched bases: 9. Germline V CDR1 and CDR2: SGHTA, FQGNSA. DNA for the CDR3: TGTGCCAGCAGCTTACTACCAGGGGGCGCGGGTGAAAAACTGTTTTTT. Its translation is CASSLLPGGAGEKLFF. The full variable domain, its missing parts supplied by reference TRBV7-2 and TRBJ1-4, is GAGVSQSPSNKVTEKGKDVELRCDPISGHTALYWYRQSLGQGLEFLIYFQGNSAPDKSGLPSDRFSAERTGGSVSTLTIQRTQQEDSAVYLCASSLLPGGAGEKLFFGSGTQLSVL.

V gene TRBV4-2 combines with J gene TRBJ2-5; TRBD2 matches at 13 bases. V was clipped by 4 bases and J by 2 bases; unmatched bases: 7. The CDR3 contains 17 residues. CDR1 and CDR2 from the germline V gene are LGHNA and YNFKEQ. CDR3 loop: CASSRGLAGANQETQYF. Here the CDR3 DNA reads TGTGCCAGCAGCCGCGGACTAGCGGGAGCGAATCAAGAGACCCAGTACTTC.

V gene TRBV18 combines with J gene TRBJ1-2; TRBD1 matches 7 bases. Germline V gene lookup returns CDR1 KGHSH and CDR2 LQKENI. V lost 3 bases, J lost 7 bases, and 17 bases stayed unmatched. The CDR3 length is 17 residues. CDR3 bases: TGTGCCAGCTCACCGCATGCCCCGACAGGGCCCAGAGGTGGCTACACCTTC. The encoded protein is CASSPHAPTGPRGGYTF.

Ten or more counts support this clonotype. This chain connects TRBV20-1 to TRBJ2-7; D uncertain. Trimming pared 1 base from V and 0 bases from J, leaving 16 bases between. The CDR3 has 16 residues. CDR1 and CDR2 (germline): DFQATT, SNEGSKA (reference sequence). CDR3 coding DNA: TGCAGTGCTAGAGGTTCCTCGCGTAGGAGCTCCTACGAGCAGTACTTC. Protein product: CSARGSSRRSSYEQYF.

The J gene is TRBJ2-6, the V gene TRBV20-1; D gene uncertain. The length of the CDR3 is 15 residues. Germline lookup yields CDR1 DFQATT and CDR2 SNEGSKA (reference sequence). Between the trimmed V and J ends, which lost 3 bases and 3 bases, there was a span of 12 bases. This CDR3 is CSARDPKVGANVLTF. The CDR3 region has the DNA TGCAGTGCTAGGGACCCCAAGGTTGGGGCCAACGTCCTGACTTTC.

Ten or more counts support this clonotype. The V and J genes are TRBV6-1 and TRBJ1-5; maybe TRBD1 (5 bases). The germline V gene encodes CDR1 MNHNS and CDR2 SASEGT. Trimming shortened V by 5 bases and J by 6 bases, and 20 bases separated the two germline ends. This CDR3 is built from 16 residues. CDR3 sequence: CASSTERGRASQPQHF. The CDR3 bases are TGTGCCAGCAGTACCGAAAGGGGCAGGGCTAGTCAGCCCCAGCATTTT.

This CDR3 reads CASSWAGTGGRDGYTF. The DNA of the CDR3 is TGTGCCAGCAGCTGGGCCGGGACAGGGGGCCGGGATGGCTACACCTTC. The V call is TRBV11-2, the J call TRBJ1-2; 12 bases match TRBD1. CDR3 length: 16 residues. The germline gives CDR1 SGHAT, CDR2 FQNNGV. The J segment lost 6 bases and the V segment lost 4 bases, leaving 9 bases of the junction unmatched.

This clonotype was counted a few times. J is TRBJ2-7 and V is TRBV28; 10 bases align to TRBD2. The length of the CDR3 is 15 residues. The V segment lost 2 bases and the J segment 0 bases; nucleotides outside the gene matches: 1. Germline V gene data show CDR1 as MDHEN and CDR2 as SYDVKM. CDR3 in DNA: TGTGCCAGCAGTTTAACTAGCGGGATCTCCTACGAGCAGTACTTC. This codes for CASSLTSGISYEQYF.